This is a list of T cell receptor beta chains from one sample in a study of technical replicates of blood from several donors. Here immunoSEQ multiplex PCR was the method, and the copy in TCRdb shows in-frame clones only, minus some. Of tens of thousands of clones listed, roughly 95% were seen once; the top ten hold around 0.4%. Material for sequencing was T cells isolated from PBMCs. These receptor sequences come from a human donor in good health. Both conserved end residues are part of each CDR3.

V gene	CDR3 protein
TRBV7-8	CASSLQVIVSSSYNEQFF
TRBV10-2	CASTLAGGLYEQYF
TRBV19	CAITGFGNTIYF
TRBV7-8	CASSLEGRSYEQYF
TRBV27	CASSGGAFAYEQYF
TRBV7-9	CASSLVGLEETQYF
TRBV5-1	CASSLGQGAYGYTF
TRBV6-5	CASRLTRQETQYF
TRBV28	CASSLGGASGNTIYF
TRBV18	CASSVSRGPASYNEQFF
TRBV6-5	CASSYRTGDEKLFF
TRBV13	CASSPQGSGVFQETQYF
TRBV9	CASSWGQTFETQYF
TRBV29-1	CSVVPDYENTQYF
TRBV5-1	CASSPLRQGKNEKLFF
TRBV7-3	CASSLKQKPSNQPQHF
TRBV10-3	CAISESEFTEAFF
TRBV27	CASSFGGGYEQYF
TRBV28	CASSFQGQATNEKLFF
TRBV28	CASSLQGAFNYGYTF
TRBV28	CASSFFDSRNTIYF
TRBV6-1	CASSEWGPELYNEQFF
TRBV19	CASSRERAYEQYF
TRBV9	CASRDPSRGSYGYTF
TRBV6-4	CASSGQGTRETQYF
TRBV12-5	CASGLSVAGADEQFF
TRBV19	CASSIDRQGVNEQYF
TRBV6-6	CASSSHLAATDTQYF
TRBV29-1	CSTPTGTYGYTF
TRBV18	CASSLGQFYEQYF
TRBV4-1	CASSQPGQGDNSPLHF
TRBV9	CASSAGTFSGELFF
TRBV6-9	CASRGEETQYF
TRBV7-9	CASSLAGSYGYTF
TRBV7-2	CASSFPQYQETQYF
TRBV30	CAWNGQVLTEAFF
TRBV6-4	CASSEVQGRAHEQFF
TRBV19	CASSMSGEAFF
TRBV5-4	CASSWGQMNTEAFF
TRBV10-3	CAISANAEGGDSGNTIYF
TRBV9	CASSVAGVSSTGELFF
TRBV28	CASSQGGQVLTYEQYF
TRBV10-3	CAISADSPGSGNTIYF
TRBV7-2	CASTWTSGTDTQYF
TRBV9	CASSVATSTSTDTQYF
TRBV27	CASSLGRGGSTEAFF
TRBV27	CASSLQGANEKLFF
TRBV30	CAGTFYSGNTIYF
TRBV2	CASSLTSGDSTDTQYF
TRBV7-3	CASSLTGTKYNEQFF
TRBV7-9	CASSFPGANVLTF
TRBV7-9	CASSLQGNTEAFF
TRBV19	CASTRRSENTEAFF
TRBV9	CASSSGLAYEQYF
TRBV29-1	CSVGQGGGANVLTF
TRBV6-6	CASSPPTSFIDEQFF
TRBV5-1	CASSLQGPYNEQFF
TRBV11-2	CASSLGTANTEAFF
TRBV7-2	CATSGGVVGSNQPQHF